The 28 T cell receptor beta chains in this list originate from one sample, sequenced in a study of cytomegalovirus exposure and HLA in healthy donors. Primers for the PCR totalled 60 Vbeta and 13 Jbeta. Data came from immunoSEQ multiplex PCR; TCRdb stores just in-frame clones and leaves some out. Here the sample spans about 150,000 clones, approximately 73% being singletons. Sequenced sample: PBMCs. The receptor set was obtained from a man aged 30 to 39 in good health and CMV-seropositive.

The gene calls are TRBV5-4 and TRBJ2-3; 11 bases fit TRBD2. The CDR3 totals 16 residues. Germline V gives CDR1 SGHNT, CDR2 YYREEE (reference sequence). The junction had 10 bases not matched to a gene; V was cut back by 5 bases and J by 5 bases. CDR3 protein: CASSPTSGSIVDTQYF. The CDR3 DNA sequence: TGTGCCAGCAGTCCCACTAGCGGGAGTATTGTAGATACGCAGTATTTT.

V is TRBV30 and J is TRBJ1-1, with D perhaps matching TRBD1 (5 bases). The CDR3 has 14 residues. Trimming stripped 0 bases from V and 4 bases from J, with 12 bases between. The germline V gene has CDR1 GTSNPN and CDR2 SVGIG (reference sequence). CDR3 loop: CAWSVAGTITEAFF. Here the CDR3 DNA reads TGTGCCTGGAGTGTAGCGGGGACGATCACTGAAGCTTTCTTT. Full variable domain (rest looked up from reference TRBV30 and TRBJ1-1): SQTIHQWPATLVQPVGSPLSLECTVEGTSNPNLYWYRQAAGRGLQLLFYSVGIGQISSEVPQNLSASRPQDRQFILSSKKLLLSDSGFYLCAWSVAGTITEAFFGQGTRLTVV.

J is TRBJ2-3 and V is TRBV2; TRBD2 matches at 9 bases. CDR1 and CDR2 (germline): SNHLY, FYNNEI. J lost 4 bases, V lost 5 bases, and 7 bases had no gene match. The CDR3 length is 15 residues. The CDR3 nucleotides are TGTGCCAGCAGTCGTAGCGGGAGAGTGGCAGATACGCAGTATTTT. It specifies CASSRSGRVADTQYF.

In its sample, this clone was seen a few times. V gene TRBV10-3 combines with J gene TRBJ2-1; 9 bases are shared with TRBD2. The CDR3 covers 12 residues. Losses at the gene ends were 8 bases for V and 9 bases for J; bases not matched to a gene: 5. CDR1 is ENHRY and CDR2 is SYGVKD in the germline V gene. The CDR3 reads CAIGGRAPEQFF. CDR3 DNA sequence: TGTGCCATCGGCGGGAGGGCCCCTGAGCAGTTCTTC.

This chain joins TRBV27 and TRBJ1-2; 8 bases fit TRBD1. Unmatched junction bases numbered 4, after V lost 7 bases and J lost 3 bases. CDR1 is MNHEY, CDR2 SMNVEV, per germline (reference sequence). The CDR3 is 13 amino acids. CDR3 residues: CASMDRADYGYTF. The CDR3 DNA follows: TGTGCCAGCATGGACAGGGCGGACTATGGCTACACCTTC.

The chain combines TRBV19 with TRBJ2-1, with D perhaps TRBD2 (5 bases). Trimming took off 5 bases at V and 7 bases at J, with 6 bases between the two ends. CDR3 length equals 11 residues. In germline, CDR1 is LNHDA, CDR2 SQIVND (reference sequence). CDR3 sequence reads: CASSGGNEQFF. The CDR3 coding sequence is TGTGCCAGTAGTGGAGGAAATGAGCAGTTCTTC. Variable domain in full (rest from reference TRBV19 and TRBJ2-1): DGGITQSPKYLFRKEGQNVTLSCEQNLNHDAMYWYRQDPGQGLRLIYYSQIVNDFQKGDIAEGYSVSREKKESFPLTVTSAQKNPTAFYLCASSGGNEQFFGPGTRLTVL.

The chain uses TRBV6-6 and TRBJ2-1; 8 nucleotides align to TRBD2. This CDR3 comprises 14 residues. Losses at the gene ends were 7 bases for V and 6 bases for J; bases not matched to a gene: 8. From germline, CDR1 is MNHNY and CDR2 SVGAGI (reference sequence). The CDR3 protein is CASIIGRGFNEQFF. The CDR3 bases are TGTGCCAGCATAATCGGGAGGGGTTTCAATGAGCAGTTCTTC.

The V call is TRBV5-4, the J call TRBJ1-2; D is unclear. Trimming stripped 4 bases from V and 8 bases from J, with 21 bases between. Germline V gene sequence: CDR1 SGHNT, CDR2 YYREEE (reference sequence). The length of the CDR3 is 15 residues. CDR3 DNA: TGTGCCAGCAGCCCGGCCGGCCAGAGGAGGTACGGCTACACCTTC. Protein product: CASSPAGQRRYGYTF.

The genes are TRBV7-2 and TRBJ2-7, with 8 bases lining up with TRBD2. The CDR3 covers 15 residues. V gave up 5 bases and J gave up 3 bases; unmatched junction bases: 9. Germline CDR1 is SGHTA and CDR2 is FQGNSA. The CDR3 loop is CASSRASGSFYEQYF. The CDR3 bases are TGTGCCAGCAGCCGGGCCAGCGGGAGTTTCTACGAGCAGTACTTC.

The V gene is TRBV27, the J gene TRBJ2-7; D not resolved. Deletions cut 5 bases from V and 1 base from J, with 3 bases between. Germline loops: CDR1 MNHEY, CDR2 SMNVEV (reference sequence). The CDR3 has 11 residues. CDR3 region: CASSPSYEQYF. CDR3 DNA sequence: TGTGCCAGCAGTCCATCCTACGAGCAGTACTTC.

The CDR3 protein is CASSPRQGYEETQYF. Here the CDR3 DNA reads TGTGCCAGCAGCCCGCGACAGGGGTACGAGGAGACCCAGTACTTC. The V gene is TRBV7-7, the J gene TRBJ2-5; 8 nucleotides match TRBD1. Trimming took 5 bases from V and 5 from J; bases not matched to a gene: 10. From germline, CDR1 is SSHAT and CDR2 FNYEAQ (reference sequence). The CDR3 is made up of 15 amino acids.

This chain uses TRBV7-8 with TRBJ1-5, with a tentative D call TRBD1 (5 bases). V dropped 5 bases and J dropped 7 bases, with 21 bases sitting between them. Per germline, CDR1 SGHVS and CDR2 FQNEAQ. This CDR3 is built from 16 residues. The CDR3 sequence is CASSLNPGRELQPQHF. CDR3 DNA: TGTGCCAGCAGCCTCAACCCGGGGCGGGAGTTACAGCCCCAGCATTTT.

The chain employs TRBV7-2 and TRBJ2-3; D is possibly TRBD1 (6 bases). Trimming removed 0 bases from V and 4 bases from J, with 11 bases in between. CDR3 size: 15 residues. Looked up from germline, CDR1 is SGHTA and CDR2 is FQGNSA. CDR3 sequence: CASSLALEGADTQYF. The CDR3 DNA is TGTGCCAGCAGCTTAGCGCTAGAGGGGGCAGATACGCAGTATTTT.

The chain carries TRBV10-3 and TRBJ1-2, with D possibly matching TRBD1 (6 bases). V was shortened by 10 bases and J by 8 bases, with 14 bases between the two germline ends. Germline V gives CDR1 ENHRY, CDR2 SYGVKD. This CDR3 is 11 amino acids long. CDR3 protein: CATATGSGYTF. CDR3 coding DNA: TGTGCCACCGCCACAGGGAGCGGCTACACCTTC.

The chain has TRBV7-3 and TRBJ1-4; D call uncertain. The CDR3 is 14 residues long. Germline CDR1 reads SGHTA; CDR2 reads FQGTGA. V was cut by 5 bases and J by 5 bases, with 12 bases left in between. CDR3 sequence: CASSPTGSNEKLFF. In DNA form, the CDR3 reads TGTGCCAGCAGCCCGACGGGATCAAATGAAAAACTGTTTTTT. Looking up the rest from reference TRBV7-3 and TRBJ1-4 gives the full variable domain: GAGVSQTPSNKVTEKGKYVELRCDPISGHTALYWYRQSLGQGPEFLIYFQGTGAADDSGLPNDRFFAVRPEGSVSTLKIQRTERGDSAVYLCASSPTGSNEKLFFGSGTQLSVL.

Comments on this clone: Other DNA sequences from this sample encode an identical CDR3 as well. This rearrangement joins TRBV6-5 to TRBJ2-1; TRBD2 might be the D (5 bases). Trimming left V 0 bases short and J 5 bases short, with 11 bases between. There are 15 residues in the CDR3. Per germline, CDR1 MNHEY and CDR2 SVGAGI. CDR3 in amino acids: CASSYSTSGHNEQFF. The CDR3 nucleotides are TGTGCCAGCAGTTACTCGACAAGCGGCCACAATGAGCAGTTCTTC.

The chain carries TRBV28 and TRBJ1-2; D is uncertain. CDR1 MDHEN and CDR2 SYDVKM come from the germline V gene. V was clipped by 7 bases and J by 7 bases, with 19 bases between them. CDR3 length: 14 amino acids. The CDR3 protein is CASIEGGTILGYTF. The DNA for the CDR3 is TGTGCCAGCATTGAGGGAGGTACTATACTTGGCTACACCTTC.

CDR3 amino acids: CASSLDRGGETQYF. The CDR3, as DNA: TGTGCCAGCAGCCTAGACAGGGGGGGAGAGACCCAGTACTTC. J is TRBJ2-5 and V is TRBV28; 9 nucleotides match TRBD1. The CDR3 runs to 14 residues. The germline V gene has CDR1 MDHEN and CDR2 SYDVKM. Trimming cost V 6 bases and J 4 bases; bases outside gene matches: 6.

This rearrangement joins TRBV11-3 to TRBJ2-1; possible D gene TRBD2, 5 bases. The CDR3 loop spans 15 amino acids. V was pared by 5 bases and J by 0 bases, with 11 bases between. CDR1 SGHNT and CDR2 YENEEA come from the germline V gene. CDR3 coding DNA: TGTGCCAGCAGCCAAGAAGGGAGCTCCTACAATGAGCAGTTCTTC. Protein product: CASSQEGSSYNEQFF.

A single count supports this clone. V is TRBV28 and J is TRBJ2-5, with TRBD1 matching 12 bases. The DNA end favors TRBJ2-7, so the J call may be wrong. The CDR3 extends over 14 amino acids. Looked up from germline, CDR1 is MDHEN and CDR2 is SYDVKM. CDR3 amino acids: CASTSGTGGFEQYF. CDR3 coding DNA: TGTGCCAGCACCTCAGGGACAGGGGGCTTCGAGCAGTACTTC.

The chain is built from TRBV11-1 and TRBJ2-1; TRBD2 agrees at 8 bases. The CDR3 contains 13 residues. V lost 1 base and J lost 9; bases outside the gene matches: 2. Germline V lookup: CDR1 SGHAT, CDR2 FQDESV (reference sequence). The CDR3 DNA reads TGTGCCAGCAGCTTAGAACTAGCGGCTGAGCAGTTCTTC. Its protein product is CASSLELAAEQFF.

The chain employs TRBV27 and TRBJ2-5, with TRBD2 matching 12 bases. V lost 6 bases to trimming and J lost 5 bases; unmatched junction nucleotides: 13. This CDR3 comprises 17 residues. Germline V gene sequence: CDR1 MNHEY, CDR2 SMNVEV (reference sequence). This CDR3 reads CASSPGLAGGPGETQYF. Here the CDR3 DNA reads TGTGCCAGCAGCCCTGGCCTAGCGGGAGGGCCGGGGGAGACCCAGTACTTC.

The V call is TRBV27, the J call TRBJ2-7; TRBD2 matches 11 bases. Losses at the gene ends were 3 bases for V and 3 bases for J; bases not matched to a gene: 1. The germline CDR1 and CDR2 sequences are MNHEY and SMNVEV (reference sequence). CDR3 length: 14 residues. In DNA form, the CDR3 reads TGTGCCAGCAGTTTGACTAGCGGGGACTACGAGCAGTACTTC. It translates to CASSLTSGDYEQYF.

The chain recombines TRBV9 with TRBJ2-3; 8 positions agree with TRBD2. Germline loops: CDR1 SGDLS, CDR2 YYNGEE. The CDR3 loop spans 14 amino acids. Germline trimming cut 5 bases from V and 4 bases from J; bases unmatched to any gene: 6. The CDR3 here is CASSWSGSSDTQYF. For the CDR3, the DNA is TGTGCCAGCAGTTGGAGCGGGAGTTCAGATACGCAGTATTTT. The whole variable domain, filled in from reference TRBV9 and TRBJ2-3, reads DSGVTQTPKHLITATGQRVTLRCSPRSGDLSVYWYQQSLDQGLQFLIQYYNGEERAKGNILERFSAQQFPDLHSELNLSSLELGDSALYFCASSWSGSSDTQYFGPGTRLTVL.

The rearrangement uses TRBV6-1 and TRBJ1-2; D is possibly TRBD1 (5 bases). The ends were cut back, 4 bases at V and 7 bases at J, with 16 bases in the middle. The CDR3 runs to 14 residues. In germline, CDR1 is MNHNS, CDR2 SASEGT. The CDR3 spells CASSGPGQASGYTF. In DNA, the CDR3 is TGTGCCAGCAGTGGTCCAGGACAAGCTTCTGGCTACACCTTC.

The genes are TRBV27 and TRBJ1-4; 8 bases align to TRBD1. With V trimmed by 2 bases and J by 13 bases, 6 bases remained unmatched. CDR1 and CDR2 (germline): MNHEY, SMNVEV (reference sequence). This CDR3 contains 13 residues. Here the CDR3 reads CASSLLQGELLFF. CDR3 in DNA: TGTGCCAGCAGTTTACTACAGGGGGAGCTACTGTTTTTT.

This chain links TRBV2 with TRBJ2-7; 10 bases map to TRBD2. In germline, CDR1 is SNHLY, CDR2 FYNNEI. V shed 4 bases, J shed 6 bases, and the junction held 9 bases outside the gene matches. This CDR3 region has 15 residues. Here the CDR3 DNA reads TGTGCCAGCAGTGCCGCCCTAGCGGGAGTCGGCGAGCAGTACTTC. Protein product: CASSAALAGVGEQYF.

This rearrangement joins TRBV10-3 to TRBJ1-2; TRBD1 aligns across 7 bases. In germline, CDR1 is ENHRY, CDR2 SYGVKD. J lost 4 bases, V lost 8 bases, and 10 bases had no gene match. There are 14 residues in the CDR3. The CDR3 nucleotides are TGTGCCATCGCGAAGGGGGCTGGGTTCTATGGCTACACCTTC. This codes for CAIAKGAGFYGYTF.